The clone carrying this TCR beta chain was detected only a few times. The table came from immunoSEQ multiplex PCR; TCRdb's copy has only in-frame clones and leaves some out. This sample has 200,000 to 250,000 clones, with 80% to 90% found just once. This specimen comes from a study of blood T cell repertoires in COVID-19. Study at large: Researchers got acute and convalescent COVID-19 samples from the United States, Italy and Spain. T cells, B-cell-depleted T cells, or PBMCs supplied cDNA or gDNA.

Trimming cost V 6 bases and J 1 base; bases outside gene matches: 7. There are 16 residues in the CDR3. CDR1 and CDR2 from the germline V gene are SGHTS and YDEGEE. Clinical histories supplied by participants themselves formed the basis of cohort assignment. The sample comprised PBMCs or T cells enriched from blood (not recorded which). The source of this sequence is a woman aged 50 to 60 in a cohort exposed to, infected with or recovered from COVID-19 (not recorded which). The V gene is TRBV5-8, the J gene TRBJ2-3, with 11 bases matching TRBD1. The CDR3 loop is CASTPGQGDGTDTQYF. CDR3 DNA sequence: TGTGCCAGCACCCCGGGACAGGGGGATGGCACAGATACGCAGTATTTT.